This is a list of T cell receptor beta chains from one sample in a study of response to subunit inactivated influenza vaccine. TCRdb reanalysed the RT-PCR reads using MiXCR and keeps one entry per CDR3 protein. The data contain some 500,000 distinct CDR3 sequences, 16% of them seen just once; the ten biggest clones take up 3% to 3.5%. Here the sequenced sample was CD4+ T cells sorted from PBMCs, taken roughly 24 months after vaccination. All receptors come from a man between 50 and 69 years old who received an inactivated influenza vaccine. Both conserved end residues are part of each CDR3. Clone size appears in some rows only: once, few, many, or a class for an expanded clone.

CDR3: CASSHDSAYEQYF; V: TRBV4-2; size: .
CDR3: CAISDQETQYF; V: TRBV10-3; size: few
CDR3: CASSVAGTSPHEQFF; V: TRBV9; size: few
CDR3: CASSLRRPNTGELFF; V: TRBV5-6; size: .
CDR3: CSARDSGTGGHQPQHF; V: TRBV20-1; size: many
CDR3: CSARGTGGRNEQYF; V: TRBV20-1; size: .
CDR3: CASSLPRGQGVYGYTF; V: TRBV7-9; size: .
CDR3: CASSPPPGLTDTQYF; V: TRBV5-6; size: few
CDR3: CASSFITPGQGIIGEQFF; V: TRBV11-1; size: .
CDR3: CASSSGVVSYEQYF; V: TRBV5-5; size: .
CDR3: CARTKSSVGTEAFF; V: TRBV12-3/TRBV12-4; size: many
CDR3: CASSLGTSGFNEQFF; V: TRBV5-6; size: .
CDR3: CASSGRQGAYEQYF; V: TRBV7-2; size: few
CDR3: CASSDRLGTPNYNEQFF; V: TRBV2; size: few
CDR3: CASSVLQGASGYTF; V: TRBV28; size: few
CDR3: CASSLGGTSRYNEQFF; V: TRBV27; size: .
CDR3: CASSLGEAGSSYNSPLHF; V: TRBV12-3/TRBV12-4; size: .
CDR3: CASRSDRDYEQYF; V: TRBV28; size: many
CDR3: CASSLWGLAGPSSYNEQFF; V: TRBV12-3/TRBV12-4; size: .